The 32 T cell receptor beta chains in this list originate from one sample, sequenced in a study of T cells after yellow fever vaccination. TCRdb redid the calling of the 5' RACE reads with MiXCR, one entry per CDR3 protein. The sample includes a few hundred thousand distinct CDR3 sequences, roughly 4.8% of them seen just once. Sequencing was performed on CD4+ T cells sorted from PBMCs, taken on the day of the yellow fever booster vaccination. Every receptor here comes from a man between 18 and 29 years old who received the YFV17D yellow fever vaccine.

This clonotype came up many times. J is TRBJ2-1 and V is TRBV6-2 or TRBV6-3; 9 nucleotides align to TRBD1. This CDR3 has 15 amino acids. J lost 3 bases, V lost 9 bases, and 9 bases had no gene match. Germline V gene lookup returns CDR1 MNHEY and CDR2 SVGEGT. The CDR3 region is CARMRRDRDYNEQFF. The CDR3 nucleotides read TGTGCCAGGATGCGCCGGGACAGGGACTACAATGAGCAGTTCTTC.

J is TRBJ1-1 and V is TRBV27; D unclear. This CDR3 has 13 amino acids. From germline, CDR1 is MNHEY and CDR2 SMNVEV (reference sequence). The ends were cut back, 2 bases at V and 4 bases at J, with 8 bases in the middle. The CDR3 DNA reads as TGTGCCAGCAGTTTAACCTCCAGCACTGAAGCTTTCTTT. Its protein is CASSLTSSTEAFF.

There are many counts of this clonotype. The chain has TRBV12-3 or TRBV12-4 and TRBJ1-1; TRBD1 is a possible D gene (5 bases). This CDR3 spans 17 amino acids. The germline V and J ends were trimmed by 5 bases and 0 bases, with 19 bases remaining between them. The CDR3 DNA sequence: TGTGCCAGCAGTCTCATTGGATGGGGGATCATGAACACTGAAGCTTTCTTT. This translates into CASSLIGWGIMNTEAFF.

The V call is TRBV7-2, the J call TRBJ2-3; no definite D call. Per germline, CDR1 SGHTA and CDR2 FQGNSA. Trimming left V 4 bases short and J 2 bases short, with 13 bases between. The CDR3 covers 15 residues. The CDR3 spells CASSSRFSYTDTQYF. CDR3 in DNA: TGTGCCAGCAGCTCCAGGTTCAGTTACACAGATACGCAGTATTTT.

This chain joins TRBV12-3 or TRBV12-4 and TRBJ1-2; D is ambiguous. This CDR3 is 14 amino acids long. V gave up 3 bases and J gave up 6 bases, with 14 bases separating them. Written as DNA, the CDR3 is TGTGCCAGCAGTTTTACGCGGACCTGGAATGGCTACACCTTC. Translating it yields CASSFTRTWNGYTF.

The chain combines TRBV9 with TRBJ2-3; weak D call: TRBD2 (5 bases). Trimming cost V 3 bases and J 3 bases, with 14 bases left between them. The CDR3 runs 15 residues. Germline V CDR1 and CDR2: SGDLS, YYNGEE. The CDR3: CASSAGLSRTDTQYF. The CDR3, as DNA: TGTGCCAGCAGCGCCGGACTGTCAAGAACAGATACGCAGTATTTT. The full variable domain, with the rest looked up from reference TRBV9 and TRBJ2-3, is DSGVTQTPKHLITATGQRVTLRCSPRSGDLSVYWYQQSLDQGLQFLIQYYNGEERAKGNILERFSAQQFPDLHSELNLSSLELGDSALYFCASSAGLSRTDTQYFGPGTRLTVL.

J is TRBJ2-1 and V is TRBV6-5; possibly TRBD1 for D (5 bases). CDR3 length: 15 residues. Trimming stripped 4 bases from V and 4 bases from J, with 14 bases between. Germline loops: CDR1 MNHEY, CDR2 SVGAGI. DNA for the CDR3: TGTGCCAGCAGTTCGCCCGGAACAGGTTACAATGAGCAGTTCTTC. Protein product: CASSSPGTGYNEQFF.

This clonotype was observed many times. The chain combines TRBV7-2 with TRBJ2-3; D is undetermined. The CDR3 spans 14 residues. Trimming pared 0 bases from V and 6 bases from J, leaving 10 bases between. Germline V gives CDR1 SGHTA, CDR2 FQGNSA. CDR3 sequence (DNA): TGTGCCAGCAGCTTAGCCACACCTAAGGATACGCAGTATTTT. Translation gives CASSLATPKDTQYF.

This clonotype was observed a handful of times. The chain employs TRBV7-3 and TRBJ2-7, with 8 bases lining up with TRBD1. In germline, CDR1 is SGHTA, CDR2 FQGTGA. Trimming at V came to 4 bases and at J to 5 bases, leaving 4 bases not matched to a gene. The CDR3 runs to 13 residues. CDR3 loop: CASSSDRDHEQYF. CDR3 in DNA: TGTGCCAGCAGCTCGGACAGGGACCACGAGCAGTACTTC.

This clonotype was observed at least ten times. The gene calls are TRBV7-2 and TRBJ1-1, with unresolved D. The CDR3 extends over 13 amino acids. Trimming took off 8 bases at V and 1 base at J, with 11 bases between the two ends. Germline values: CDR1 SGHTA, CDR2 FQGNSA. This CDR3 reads CASGATQNTEAFF. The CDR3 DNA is TGTGCCAGCGGCGCAACCCAGAACACTGAAGCTTTCTTT.

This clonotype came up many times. The CDR3 nucleotides read TGCGCCAGCAGGCCCGGACAAGGTTATAACTATGGCTACACCTTC. Its protein product is CASRPGQGYNYGYTF. The V gene is TRBV5-1, the J gene TRBJ1-2, with D maybe TRBD1 (5 bases). V was shortened by 5 bases and J by 1 base, with 15 bases between the two germline ends. The CDR3 totals 15 residues. Germline loops: CDR1 SGHRS, CDR2 YFSETQ.

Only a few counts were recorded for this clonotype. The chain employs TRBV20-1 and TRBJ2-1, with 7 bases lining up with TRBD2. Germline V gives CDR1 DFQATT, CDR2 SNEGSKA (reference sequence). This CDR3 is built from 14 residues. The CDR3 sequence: CSGGRTSSYNEQFF. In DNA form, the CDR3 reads TGCAGCGGGGGGAGGACTAGCTCCTACAATGAGCAGTTCTTC.

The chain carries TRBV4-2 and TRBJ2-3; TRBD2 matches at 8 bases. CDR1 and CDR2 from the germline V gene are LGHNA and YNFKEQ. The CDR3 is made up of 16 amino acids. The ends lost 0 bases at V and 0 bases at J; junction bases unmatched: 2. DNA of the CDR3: TGTGCCAGCAGCCAAGAGCAGCGGGAGAGCACAGATACGCAGTATTTT. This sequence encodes CASSQEQRESTDTQYF.

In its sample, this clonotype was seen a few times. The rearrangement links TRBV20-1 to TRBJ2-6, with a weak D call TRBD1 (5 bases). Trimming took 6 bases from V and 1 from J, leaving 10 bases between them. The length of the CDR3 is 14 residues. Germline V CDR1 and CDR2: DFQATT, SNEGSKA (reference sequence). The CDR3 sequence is CSADTASGANVLTF. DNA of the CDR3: TGCAGTGCGGACACAGCTTCTGGGGCCAACGTCCTGACTTTC.

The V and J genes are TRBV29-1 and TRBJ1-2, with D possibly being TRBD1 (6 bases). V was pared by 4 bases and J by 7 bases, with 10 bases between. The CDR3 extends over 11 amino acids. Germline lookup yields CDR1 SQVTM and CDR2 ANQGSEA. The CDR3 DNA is TGCAGCGTTGCAGGGGCGCTTGGCTACACCTTC. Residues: CSVAGALGYTF.

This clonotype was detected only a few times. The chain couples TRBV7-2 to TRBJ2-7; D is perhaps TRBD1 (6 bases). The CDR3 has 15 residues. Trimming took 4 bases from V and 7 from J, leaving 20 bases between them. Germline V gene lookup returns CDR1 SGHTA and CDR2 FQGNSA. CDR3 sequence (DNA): TGTGCCAGCAGCTCGGGATCAGGGGCCCCGCTGGAGCAGTACTTC. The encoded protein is CASSSGSGAPLEQYF.

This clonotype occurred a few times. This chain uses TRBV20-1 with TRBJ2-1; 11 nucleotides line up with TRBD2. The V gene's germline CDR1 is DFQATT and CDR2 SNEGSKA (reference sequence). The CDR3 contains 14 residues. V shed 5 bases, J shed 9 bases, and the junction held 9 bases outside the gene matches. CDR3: CSAGGSSGRGEQFF. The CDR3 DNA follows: TGCAGTGCTGGGGGTAGTAGCGGGAGGGGTGAGCAGTTCTTC.

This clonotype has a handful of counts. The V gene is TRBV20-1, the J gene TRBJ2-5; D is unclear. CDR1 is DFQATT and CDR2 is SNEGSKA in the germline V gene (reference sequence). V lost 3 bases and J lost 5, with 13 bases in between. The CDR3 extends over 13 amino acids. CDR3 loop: CSASPAPVETQYF. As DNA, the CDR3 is TGCAGTGCTAGCCCAGCTCCCGTGGAGACCCAGTACTTC.

The CDR3 DNA reads TGCGCCAGCAGCCCGTGGCAGGGGGCTGAGACCCAGTACTTC. It translates to CASSPWQGAETQYF. The chain combines TRBV5-1 with TRBJ2-5; TRBD1 matches 8 bases. This CDR3 has 14 residues. CDR1 is SGHRS, CDR2 YFSETQ, per germline. The V gene end was trimmed by 4 bases and the J gene end by 5 bases; junction bases not matched to a gene: 7.

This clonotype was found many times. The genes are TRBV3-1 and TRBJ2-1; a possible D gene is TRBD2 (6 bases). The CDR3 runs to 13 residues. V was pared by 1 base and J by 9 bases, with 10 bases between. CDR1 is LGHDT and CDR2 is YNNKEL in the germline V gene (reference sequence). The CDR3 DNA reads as TGTGCCAGCAGCCAAGTACTAGCTCTTGAGCAGTTCTTC. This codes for CASSQVLALEQFF.

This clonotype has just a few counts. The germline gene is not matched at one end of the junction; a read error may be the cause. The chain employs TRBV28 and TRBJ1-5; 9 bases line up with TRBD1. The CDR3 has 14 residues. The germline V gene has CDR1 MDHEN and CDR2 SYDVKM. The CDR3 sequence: CASRRQGGNRPQHF. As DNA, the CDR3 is TGTGCCAGCAGGCGACAGGGGGGAAATCGGCCCCAGCATTTT.

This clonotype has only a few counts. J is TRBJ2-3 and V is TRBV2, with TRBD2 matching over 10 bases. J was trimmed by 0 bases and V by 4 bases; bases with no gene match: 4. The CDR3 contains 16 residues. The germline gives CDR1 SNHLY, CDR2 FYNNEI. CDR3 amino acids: CASSALAGDSTDTQYF. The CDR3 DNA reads TGTGCCAGCAGTGCTCTAGCGGGGGATAGCACAGATACGCAGTATTTT.

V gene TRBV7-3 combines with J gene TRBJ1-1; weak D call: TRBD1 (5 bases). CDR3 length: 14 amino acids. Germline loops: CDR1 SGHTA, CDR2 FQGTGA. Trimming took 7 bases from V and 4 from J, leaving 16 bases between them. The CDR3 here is CASNAGVGGTEAFF. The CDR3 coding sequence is TGTGCCAGCAACGCGGGCGTGGGGGGCACTGAAGCTTTCTTT. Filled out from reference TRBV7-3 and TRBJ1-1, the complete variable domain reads GAGVSQTPSNKVTEKGKYVELRCDPISGHTALYWYRQSLGQGPEFLIYFQGTGAADDSGLPNDRFFAVRPEGSVSTLKIQRTERGDSAVYLCASNAGVGGTEAFFGQGTRLTVV.

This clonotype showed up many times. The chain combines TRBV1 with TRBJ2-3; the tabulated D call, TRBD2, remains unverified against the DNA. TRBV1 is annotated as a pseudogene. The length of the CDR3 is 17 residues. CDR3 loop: CTSSQPYQAGGADTQYF. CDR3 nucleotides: TGCACCAGCAGCCAACCCTACCAAGCGGGGGGTGCAGATACGCAGTATTTT.

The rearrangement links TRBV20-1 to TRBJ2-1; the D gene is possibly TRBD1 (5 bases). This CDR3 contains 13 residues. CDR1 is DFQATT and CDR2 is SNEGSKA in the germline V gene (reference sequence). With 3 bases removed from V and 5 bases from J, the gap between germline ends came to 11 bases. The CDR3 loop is CSASVDKDNEQFF. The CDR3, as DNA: TGCAGTGCTAGTGTGGACAAAGACAATGAGCAGTTCTTC.

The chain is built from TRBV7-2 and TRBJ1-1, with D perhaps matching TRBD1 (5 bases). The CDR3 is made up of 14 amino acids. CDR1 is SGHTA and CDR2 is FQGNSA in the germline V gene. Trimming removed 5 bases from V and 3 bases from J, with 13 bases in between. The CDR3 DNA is TGTGCCAGCAGCCAAGGACAAGCATACACTGAAGCTTTCTTT. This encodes CASSQGQAYTEAFF.

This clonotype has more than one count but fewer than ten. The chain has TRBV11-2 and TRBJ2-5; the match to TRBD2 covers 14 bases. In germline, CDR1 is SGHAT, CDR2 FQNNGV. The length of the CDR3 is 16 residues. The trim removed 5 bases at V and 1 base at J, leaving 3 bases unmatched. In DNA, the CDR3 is TGTGCCAGCAGCCGCGGGACTAGCGGGGGCCAAGAGACCCAGTACTTC. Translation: CASSRGTSGGQETQYF.

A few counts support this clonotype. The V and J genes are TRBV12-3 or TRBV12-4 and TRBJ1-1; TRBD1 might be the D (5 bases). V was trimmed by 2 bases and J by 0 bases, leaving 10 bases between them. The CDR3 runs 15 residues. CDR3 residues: CASSLQGTLNTEAFF. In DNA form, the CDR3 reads TGTGCCAGCAGTTTACAGGGAACCCTGAACACTGAAGCTTTCTTT.

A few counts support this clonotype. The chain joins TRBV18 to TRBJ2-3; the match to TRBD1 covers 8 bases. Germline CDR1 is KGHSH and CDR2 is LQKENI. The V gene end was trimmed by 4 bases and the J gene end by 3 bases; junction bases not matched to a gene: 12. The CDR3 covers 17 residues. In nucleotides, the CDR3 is TGTGCCAGCTCACTCTCTATGACAGGGGCCACGACAGATACGCAGTATTTT. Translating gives CASSLSMTGATTDTQYF.

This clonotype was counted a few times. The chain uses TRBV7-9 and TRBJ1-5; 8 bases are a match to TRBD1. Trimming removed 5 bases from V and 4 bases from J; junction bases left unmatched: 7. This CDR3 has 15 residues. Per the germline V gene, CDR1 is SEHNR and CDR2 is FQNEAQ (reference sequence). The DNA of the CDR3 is TGTGCCAGCAGCGCCGGGACAGGAGGTAATCAGCCCCAGCATTTT. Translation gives CASSAGTGGNQPQHF. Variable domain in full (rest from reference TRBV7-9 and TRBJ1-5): DTGVSQNPRHKITKRGQNVTFRCDPISEHNRLYWYRQTLGQGPEFLTYFQNEAQLEKSRLLSDRFSAERPKGSFSTLEIQRTEQGDSAMYLCASSAGTGGNQPQHFGDGTRLSIL.

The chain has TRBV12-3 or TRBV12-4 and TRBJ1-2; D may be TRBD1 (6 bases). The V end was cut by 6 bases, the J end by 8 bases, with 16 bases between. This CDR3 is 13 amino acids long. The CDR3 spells CASSPDGTRGYTF. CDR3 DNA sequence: TGTGCCAGCAGCCCAGACGGGACACGAGGCTACACCTTC.

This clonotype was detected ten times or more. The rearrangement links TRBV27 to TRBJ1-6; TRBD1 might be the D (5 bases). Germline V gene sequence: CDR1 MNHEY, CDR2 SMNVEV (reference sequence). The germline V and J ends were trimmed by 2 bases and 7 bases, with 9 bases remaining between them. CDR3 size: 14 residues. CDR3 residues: CASSLTGPNSPLHF. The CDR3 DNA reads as TGTGCCAGCAGTTTAACAGGCCCCAATTCACCCCTCCACTTT.